The 20 T cell receptor beta chains given below trace back to one sample, sequenced in a study of OX40 agonist ivuxolimab in advanced cancers. Libraries were prepared by immunoSEQ multiplex PCR; TCRdb keeps only in-frame clonotypes and omits some of them. Here the sample spans tens of thousands of clones, around nine tenths being singletons. Sequences were derived from CD4+ or CD8+ T cells sorted from blood, sampled in a trial of the OX40 agonist ivuxolimab. The receptors were sampled from an adult with an advanced solid tumor such as melanoma, head and neck, liver or kidney cancer.

The chain links TRBV6-1 to TRBJ2-3; 7 bases map to TRBD2. The J segment lost 1 base and the V segment lost 2 bases, leaving 6 bases of the junction unmatched. CDR1 and CDR2 (germline): MNHNS, SASEGT. There are 16 residues in the CDR3. Here the CDR3 reads CASSESSGVRTDTQYF. DNA for the CDR3: TGTGCCAGCAGTGAATCCAGCGGGGTGCGCACAGATACGCAGTATTTT.

The gene calls are TRBV7-2 and TRBJ2-3, with 9 bases lining up with TRBD2. The CDR3 loop spans 16 amino acids. The ends lost 1 base at V and 4 bases at J; junction bases unmatched: 6. CDR1 SGHTA and CDR2 FQGNSA come from the germline V gene. Written as DNA, the CDR3 is TGTGCCAGCAGCTTAGTCGGCGGGGGGGATTCAGATACGCAGTATTTT. Encoded protein: CASSLVGGGDSDTQYF. The whole variable domain, remainder taken from reference TRBV7-2 and TRBJ2-3, is GAGVSQSPSNKVTEKGKDVELRCDPISGHTALYWYRQSLGQGLEFLIYFQGNSAPDKSGLPSDRFSAERTGGSVSTLTIQRTQQEDSAVYLCASSLVGGGDSDTQYFGPGTRLTVL.

V and J are TRBV2 and TRBJ1-5; no clear D. The CDR3 is made up of 15 amino acids. Trimming removed 4 bases from V and 0 bases from J, with 10 bases in between. The germline V gene has CDR1 SNHLY and CDR2 FYNNEI. In DNA form, the CDR3 reads TGTGCCAGCAGTGCCACAGTCATTAGCAATCAGCCCCAGCATTTT. This translates into CASSATVISNQPQHF.

This clone was counted between two and nine times. The V call is TRBV19, the J call TRBJ1-5; D may be TRBD1 (5 bases). In germline, CDR1 is LNHDA, CDR2 SQIVND (reference sequence). The CDR3 totals 16 residues. The V end lost 0 bases, the J end lost 4 bases, and 13 bases lay between the germline ends. CDR3 nucleotides: TGTGCCAGTAGTATAGACGGAAGGGGAATAAATCAGCCCCAGCATTTT. It is translated as CASSIDGRGINQPQHF.

The chain links TRBV30 to TRBJ2-5; D uncertain. The CDR3 runs 11 residues. From germline, CDR1 is GTSNPN and CDR2 SVGIG (reference sequence). The V end lost 5 bases, the J end lost 6 bases, and 10 bases lay between the germline ends. The CDR3 sequence: CAWADPQTQYF. The DNA of the CDR3 is TGTGCCTGGGCCGATCCCCAGACCCAGTACTTC.

This clone was seen a handful of times. The V call is TRBV19, the J call TRBJ2-7; 7 nucleotides agree with TRBD1. V lost 7 bases, J lost 5 bases, and 11 bases stayed unmatched. This CDR3 has 14 residues. Germline V gene lookup returns CDR1 LNHDA and CDR2 SQIVND (reference sequence). CDR3: CASTPTGLVNEQYF. CDR3 coding DNA: TGTGCCAGTACTCCGACAGGGCTAGTAAACGAGCAGTACTTC.

The chain is built from TRBV27 and TRBJ2-7; 9 bases fit TRBD1. The CDR3 is 15 residues long. Germline V gene data show CDR1 as MNHEY and CDR2 as SMNVEV (reference sequence). V lost 3 bases and J lost 1; bases outside the gene matches: 4. The CDR3 sequence: CASSFQGQGSYEQYF. The DNA of the CDR3 is TGTGCCAGCAGTTTTCAGGGACAGGGATCCTACGAGCAGTACTTC.

The chain joins TRBV19 to TRBJ2-3; 7 bases align to TRBD2. J gave up 5 bases and V 4 bases, and 0 bases lay outside the gene matches. Germline V gene data show CDR1 as LNHDA and CDR2 as SQIVND (reference sequence). The CDR3 runs to 12 residues. The DNA of the CDR3 is TGTGCCAGTAGTAGGACTAGAGATACGCAGTATTTT. This sequence encodes CASSRTRDTQYF.

This clone appeared once. The chain recombines TRBV2 with TRBJ1-1; D call uncertain. Trimming shortened V by 1 base and J by 1 base, and 4 bases separated the two germline ends. The CDR3 has 13 residues. Germline CDR1 is SNHLY and CDR2 is FYNNEI. The CDR3 here is CASSEGTNTEAFF. For the CDR3, the DNA is TGTGCCAGCAGTGAAGGAACGAACACTGAAGCTTTCTTT.

CDR3 residues: CATSRDGSGGETQYF. CDR3 bases: TGTGCCACCAGCAGAGATGGTAGCGGGGGGGAGACCCAGTACTTC. The chain combines TRBV15 with TRBJ2-5, with 10 bases identical to TRBD2. CDR3 size: 15 residues. With 0 bases clipped from V and 5 bases from J, the junction kept 3 bases outside the gene matches. The germline V gene has CDR1 LNHNV and CDR2 YYDKDF (reference sequence).

The chain combines TRBV10-3 with TRBJ1-5, with D perhaps TRBD1 (6 bases). CDR1 is ENHRY, CDR2 SYGVKD, per germline. CDR3 length equals 13 residues. V lost 4 bases, J lost 3 bases, and 7 bases lay in between. The CDR3 DNA reads TGTGCCATCAGTGGGGACATCAATCAGCCCCAGCATTTT. Its translation: CAISGDINQPQHF.

This chain joins TRBV23-1 and TRBJ2-5; D gene ambiguous. TRBV23-1 is reported as an ORF; its role is uncertain. This CDR3 has 14 residues. V lost 3 bases and J lost 2, with 10 bases in between. The CDR3 protein is CASSQPQQQETQYF. The CDR3 DNA follows: TGCGCCAGCAGTCAGCCACAGCAACAAGAGACCCAGTACTTC.

This clone is termed medium-sized (0.01 to 0.1%). J is TRBJ2-1 and V is TRBV5-1, with TRBD2 matching over 10 bases. CDR3 length: 15 amino acids. The germline CDR1 and CDR2 sequences are SGHRS and YFSETQ. V lost 4 bases to trimming and J lost 8 bases; unmatched junction nucleotides: 9. This CDR3 reads CASSPRVAGGYEQFF. CDR3 nucleotide sequence: TGCGCCAGCAGCCCCCGGGTAGCGGGGGGTTATGAGCAGTTCTTC. Full variable domain (rest looked up from reference TRBV5-1 and TRBJ2-1): KAGVTQTPRYLIKTRGQQVTLSCSPISGHRSVSWYQQTPGQGLQFLFEYFSETQRNKGNFPGRFSGRQFSNSRSEMNVSTLELGDSALYLCASSPRVAGGYEQFFGPGTRLTVL.

This chain connects TRBV11-2 to TRBJ2-3; 8 nucleotides align to TRBD1. The germline CDR1 and CDR2 sequences are SGHAT and FQNNGV. J gave up 4 bases and V 6 bases, and 6 bases lay outside the gene matches. CDR3 length: 14 residues. CDR3 sequence reads: CASRDQGAADTQYF. The CDR3 nucleotides are TGTGCCAGCAGGGATCAGGGGGCCGCAGATACGCAGTATTTT. Full variable domain (remainder filled in from reference TRBV11-2 and TRBJ2-3): EAGVAQSPRYKIIEKRQSVAFWCNPISGHATLYWYQQILGQGPKLLIQFQNNGVVDDSQLPKDRFSAERLKGVDSTLKIQPAKLEDSAVYLCASRDQGAADTQYFGPGTRLTVL.

The CDR3 reads CASSGQGSYEQYF. The CDR3 DNA is TGTGCCAGCAGTGGACAGGGGAGCTACGAGCAGTACTTC. The V gene is TRBV6-5, the J gene TRBJ2-7, with TRBD1 matching 9 bases. The CDR3 length is 13 residues. Germline lookup yields CDR1 MNHEY and CDR2 SVGAGI. The ends lost 5 bases at V and 3 bases at J; junction bases unmatched: 2.

This chain connects TRBV7-9 to TRBJ1-2; 7 bases map to TRBD1. CDR3 length: 15 amino acids. V gave up 5 bases and J gave up 1 base; unmatched junction bases: 7. Germline lookup yields CDR1 SEHNR and CDR2 FQNEAQ (reference sequence). The CDR3 coding sequence is TGTGCCAGCAGCCCTCCGGACAGGCTTAACTATGGCTACACCTTC. It yields the protein CASSPPDRLNYGYTF.

V gene TRBV6-5 combines with J gene TRBJ2-3, with D tentatively TRBD2 (6 bases). The V end was cut by 6 bases, the J end by 6 bases, with 19 bases between. In germline, CDR1 is MNHEY, CDR2 SVGAGI. The CDR3 length is 15 residues. In nucleotides, the CDR3 is TGTGCCAGCAGCCTTACAGGAGGGGCGGGGGATACGCAGTATTTT. Its translation: CASSLTGGAGDTQYF.

J is TRBJ2-3 and V is TRBV7-2; 9 positions match TRBD2. The germline gives CDR1 SGHTA, CDR2 FQGNSA. V dropped 5 bases and J dropped 2; count of bases not matched to a gene: 8. This CDR3 is built from 16 residues. CDR3 sequence reads: CASSTLAGALTDTQYF. The CDR3 bases are TGTGCCAGCAGCACCTTAGCGGGGGCCCTCACAGATACGCAGTATTTT.

This clone came up a few times. The CDR3 region is CATSMIDNQPQHF. The CDR3 DNA reads as TGTGCCACCAGCATGATAGACAATCAGCCCCAGCATTTT. The chain recombines TRBV15 with TRBJ1-5; D gene ambiguous. The CDR3 spans 13 residues. V was trimmed by 4 bases and J by 3 bases, leaving 7 bases between them. Germline lookup yields CDR1 LNHNV and CDR2 YYDKDF (reference sequence). Using reference TRBV15 and TRBJ1-5 for the parts outside the CDR3, the full variable domain is DAMVIQNPRYQVTQFGKPVTLSCSQTLNHNVMYWYQQKSSQAPKLLFHYYDKDFNNEADTPDNFQSRRPNTSFCFLDIRSPGLGDTAMYLCATSMIDNQPQHFGDGTRLSIL.

The gene calls are TRBV4-1 and TRBJ1-5; D unclear. The CDR3 runs 17 residues. The germline V gene has CDR1 MGHRA and CDR2 YSYEKL. V gave up 5 bases and J gave up 6 bases, with 23 bases separating them. This CDR3 is CASSEKGGPYSFQPQHF. DNA for the CDR3: TGCGCCAGCAGCGAAAAGGGAGGACCCTACTCGTTTCAGCCCCAGCATTTT.